These 22 T cell receptor beta chains were sequenced from one sample in a study of blood T cells in healthy people across ages. Primed by a sample-barcoded 5' primer and a J-beta primer mix, a second PCR proceeded for 7 to 11 cycles. A single record per CDR3 protein comes from TCRdb applying MiXCR to the 5' RACE reads. The sample carries 1.5 million to 2 million distinct CDR3 sequences, around 36% recorded once. Sequenced sample: blood. The receptors stem from a woman in her twenties or thirties in good health.

The CDR3 DNA sequence: TGTGCCAGCAGTTACGCGTTGGAGGAGGGCAATGAGCAGTTCTTC. Translated, it gives CASSYALEEGNEQFF. The chain is built from TRBV6-6 and TRBJ2-1, with D tentatively TRBD2 (6 bases). Trimming removed 2 bases from V and 6 bases from J, with 14 bases in between. The CDR3 length is 15 residues. The V gene's germline CDR1 is MNHNY and CDR2 SVGAGI (reference sequence).

This clonotype was found a few times. The junction departs from the called germline gene at one end, perhaps through a read error. The chain joins TRBV9 to TRBJ2-1, with D maybe TRBD2 (6 bases). Germline V gene sequence: CDR1 SGDLS, CDR2 YYNGEE. The CDR3 is 14 amino acids. CDR3 DNA: TGTGCCCGCAGCGTAGACCGGGGACGGGGGGAGCAGTTCTTC. It yields the protein CARSVDRGRGEQFF.

Of note for this clonotype: The junction and the germline gene differ at one end; a read error may be behind it. The chain links TRBV30 to TRBJ2-1, with 7 bases lining up with TRBD2. In germline, CDR1 is GTSNPN, CDR2 SVGIG (reference sequence). This CDR3 region has 15 residues. CDR3 nucleotides: TGTGCCTGGGGTGTGGGGGACTGGGGGGGCAATGAGCAGTTCTTC. Translating it yields CAWGVGDWGGNEQFF.

As regards this clonotype: This may stem from a read error, because a much larger clone lies one nucleotide away. The J gene is TRBJ1-1, the V gene TRBV5-1; D is undetermined. The germline V gene has CDR1 SGHRS and CDR2 YFSETQ. V was clipped by 0 bases and J by 6 bases, with 15 bases between them. CDR3 length: 15 residues. CDR3 region: CASSLGGSVNPEAFF. CDR3 nucleotides: TGCGCCAGCAGCTTGGGAGGTTCCGTCAACCCTGAAGCTTTCTTT.

Only a few counts were recorded for this clonotype. The V and J genes are TRBV5-1 and TRBJ2-1; D is undetermined. V was trimmed by 0 bases and J by 5 bases, leaving 12 bases between them. The CDR3 spans 15 residues. CDR1 SGHRS and CDR2 YFSETQ come from the germline V gene. CDR3 nucleotides: TGCGCCAGCAGCTTGGACGGGCAGACAAACAATGAGCAGTTCTTC. Residues: CASSLDGQTNNEQFF.

This chain uses TRBV29-1 with TRBJ2-5; 7 nucleotides match TRBD1. TRBJ2-7 matches the DNA end more closely, so the J call is doubtful. The CDR3 is 13 residues long. Looked up from germline, CDR1 is SQVTM and CDR2 is ANQGSEA. CDR3 in DNA: TGCAGCGTTGAAGGGGGACAGTGGAACGAGCAGTACTTC. Translated: CSVEGGQWNEQYF.

The gene calls are TRBV25-1 and TRBJ2-7; D perhaps matches TRBD2 (6 bases). Germline V CDR1 and CDR2: MGHDK, SYGVNS. V dropped 4 bases and J dropped 7 bases, with 17 bases sitting between them. The CDR3 is made up of 14 amino acids. In DNA form, the CDR3 reads TGTGCCAGCAGTGGGGGGGTACGCTCTCGAGAGCAGTACTTC. Its translation: CASSGGVRSREQYF.

As for this clonotype: The junction does not match germline at one end; this may be a read error. The chain links TRBV7-9 to TRBJ2-7; D might be TRBD1 or TRBD2, each matching 6 bases. Germline assignment: CDR1 SEHNR and CDR2 FQNEAQ (reference sequence). The CDR3 sequence is 14 residues long. The CDR3, as DNA: TGTGCCGGCAGGTCACAGGGAGGTAGTTACGAGCAGTACTTC. Translating gives CAGRSQGGSYEQYF.

This clonotype was observed a handful of times. This chain joins TRBV5-1 and TRBJ2-5; TRBD1 matches 7 bases. With 0 bases clipped from V and 1 base from J, the junction kept 12 bases outside the gene matches. This CDR3 comprises 18 residues. The germline CDR1 and CDR2 sequences are SGHRS and YFSETQ. CDR3 amino acids: CASSLAPGQGVIQETQYF. In DNA, the CDR3 is TGCGCCAGCAGCTTGGCACCGGGCCAGGGGGTCATCCAAGAGACCCAGTACTTC.

In this sample, this clonotype turned up a few times. The rearrangement uses TRBV15 and TRBJ2-4; D possibly uses TRBD1 or TRBD2 (5 bases each). The V end lost 6 bases, the J end lost 0 bases, and 15 bases lay between the germline ends. The CDR3 spans 16 residues. Per germline, CDR1 LNHNV and CDR2 YYDKDF (reference sequence). The CDR3 DNA sequence: TGTGCCACCAGGGACACAATGGGGGTAGCCAAAAACATTCAGTACTTC. Its translation is CATRDTMGVAKNIQYF.

The rearrangement uses TRBV20-1 and TRBJ1-2; D is unresolved. Per the germline V gene, CDR1 is DFQATT and CDR2 is SNEGSKA (reference sequence). This CDR3 comprises 12 residues. V was pared by 7 bases and J by 4 bases, with 13 bases between. The CDR3 DNA is TGCAGTGTCAGTCCAGGAGGCTATGGCTACACCTTC. It is translated as CSVSPGGYGYTF.

This chain connects TRBV12-5 to TRBJ2-7; 7 bases map to TRBD2. The J call is in doubt because the DNA end fits TRBJ2-5 better. This CDR3 has 13 amino acids. The germline CDR1 and CDR2 sequences are LGHNT and FRNRAP. The CDR3 here is CASGVREGETQYF. The CDR3 nucleotides are TGTGCTAGTGGTGTCAGGGAGGGCGAGACCCAGTACTTC.

The chain has TRBV11-2 and TRBJ2-3, with 9 bases that match TRBD1. This CDR3 is 17 amino acids long. V was pared by 1 base and J by 5 bases, with 10 bases of the junction left unmatched. Germline V gives CDR1 SGHAT, CDR2 FQNNGV. In DNA, the CDR3 is TGTGCCAGCAGCTTAGTGTCCGGGACAGGGAGGGGAGATACGCAGTATTTT. Translated: CASSLVSGTGRGDTQYF.

This clonotype was recorded a few times. V usage is TRBV7-3 and J usage is TRBJ2-3; 12 bases line up with TRBD2. Germline CDR1 reads SGHTA; CDR2 reads FQGTGA. The CDR3 runs to 17 residues. The trim removed 4 bases at V and 4 bases at J, leaving 9 bases unmatched. As DNA, the CDR3 is TGTGCCAGCAGCTCAAAGACTAGCGGGAGTCCCGCAGATACGCAGTATTTT. It specifies CASSSKTSGSPADTQYF.

This clonotype was recorded a few times. The CDR3 DNA is TGTGCCACCCATGGGTCCGGGGGAGAAGAGCAGTACTTC. Its translation is CATHGSGGEEQYF. The chain employs TRBV28 and TRBJ2-7, with D maybe TRBD2 (6 bases). The V gene's germline CDR1 is MDHEN and CDR2 SYDVKM. The V end lost 10 bases, the J end lost 7 bases, and 20 bases lay between the germline ends. This CDR3 has 13 residues.

V usage is TRBV6-1 and J usage is TRBJ2-5, with 7 nucleotides matching TRBD2. V was pared by 5 bases and J by 4 bases, with 13 bases of the junction left unmatched. Germline V CDR1 and CDR2: MNHNS, SASEGT. This CDR3 spans 16 amino acids. CDR3 in DNA: TGTGCCAGCAGTACTAGCTCAGTGAGCGGGACAGAGACCCAGTACTTC. Amino acid sequence: CASSTSSVSGTETQYF.

The sample holds a few counts of this clonotype. V gene TRBV20-1 combines with J gene TRBJ1-2, with 9 bases lining up with TRBD1. V was clipped by 3 bases and J by 2 bases; unmatched bases: 4. CDR3 length equals 14 residues. CDR1 is DFQATT and CDR2 is SNEGSKA in the germline V gene (reference sequence). The CDR3 region is CSASPGTGNYGYTF. The CDR3 region has the DNA TGCAGTGCTAGTCCGGGGACAGGGAACTATGGCTACACCTTC.

The chain combines TRBV5-6 with TRBJ1-2; D might be TRBD1 (6 bases). The CDR3 is 14 amino acids. The V and J ends lost 2 bases and 2 bases respectively, with 10 bases between them. Germline V gene data show CDR1 as SGHDT and CDR2 as YYEEEE. As DNA, the CDR3 is TGTGCCAGCAGCTTTGACAGGAAGAACTATGGCTACACCTTC. Its translation is CASSFDRKNYGYTF.

The chain links TRBV20-1 to TRBJ2-7; TRBD2 matches at 13 bases. The germline V gene encodes CDR1 DFQATT and CDR2 SNEGSKA (reference sequence). With V trimmed by 6 bases and J by 4 bases, 6 bases remained unmatched. The CDR3 length is 14 residues. The CDR3 region has the DNA TGCAGTGCAGATACTAGCGGGGGGGGGTACGAGCAGTACTTC. Translation gives CSADTSGGGYEQYF.

In its sample, this clonotype was seen many times. The chain joins TRBV4-1 to TRBJ2-7, with no clear D. The V end was cut by 5 bases, the J end by 2 bases, with 10 bases between. The germline V gene encodes CDR1 MGHRA and CDR2 YSYEKL. CDR3 length: 13 residues. The CDR3 DNA reads as TGCGCCAGCAGCAACCCAGGAGCCTACGAGCAGTACTTC. Amino acids: CASSNPGAYEQYF.

This rearrangement joins TRBV20-1 to TRBJ1-3, with TRBD1 as a possible D gene (6 bases). The CDR3 loop spans 13 amino acids. V was shortened by 5 bases and J by 2 bases, with 10 bases between the two germline ends. Germline V gives CDR1 DFQATT, CDR2 SNEGSKA (reference sequence). In nucleotides, the CDR3 is TGCAGTGCTTGGGACAACACTGGAAACACCATATATTTT. It specifies CSAWDNTGNTIYF.

V gene TRBV5-1 combines with J gene TRBJ1-2; D is possibly TRBD1 (6 bases). Per germline, CDR1 SGHRS and CDR2 YFSETQ. This CDR3 is 16 amino acids long. V was clipped by 4 bases and J by 2 bases, with 18 bases between them. CDR3: CASSVQTGGKNYGYTF. The CDR3 region has the DNA TGCGCCAGCAGCGTTCAGACAGGAGGGAAAAACTATGGCTACACCTTC.